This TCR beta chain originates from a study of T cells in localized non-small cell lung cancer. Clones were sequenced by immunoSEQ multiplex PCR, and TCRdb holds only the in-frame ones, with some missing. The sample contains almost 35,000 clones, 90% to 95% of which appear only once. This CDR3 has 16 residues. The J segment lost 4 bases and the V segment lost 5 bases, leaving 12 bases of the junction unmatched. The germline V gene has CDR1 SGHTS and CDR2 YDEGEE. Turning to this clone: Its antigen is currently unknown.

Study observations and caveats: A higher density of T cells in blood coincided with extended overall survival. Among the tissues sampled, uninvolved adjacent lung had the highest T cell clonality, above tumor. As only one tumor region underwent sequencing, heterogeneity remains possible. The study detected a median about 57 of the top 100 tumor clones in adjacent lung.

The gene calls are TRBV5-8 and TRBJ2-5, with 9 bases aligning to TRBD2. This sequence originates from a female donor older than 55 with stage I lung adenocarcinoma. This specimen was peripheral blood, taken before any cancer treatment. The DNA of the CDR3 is TGTGCCAGCAGGATCGGCGGGAGGGCAATAAGAGAGACCCAGTACTTC. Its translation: CASRIGGRAIRETQYF.